These 8 T cell receptor beta chains originate from one sample sequenced in a study of blood T cells in healthy people across ages (dated by TCRdb to between 2014 and 2017). Libraries were prepared through 5' RACE. The listed sequencing device is Illumina HiSeq 2500. The second PCR ran for roughly 7 to 12 cycles and used a J-beta primer mix along with a sample-barcoded 5' primer. The public reads were reprocessed in TCRdb via fastp at Q25 and MiXCR, keeping in-frame beta chains. CDR3 protein sequences are deduplicated, and each keeps its most common genes and DNA. The table for this sample lists hundreds of thousands of distinct CDR3 sequences; around 50% of them were counted only once. The ten top clones hold roughly 14% of the sample. The sample taken for sequencing was blood. Receptor source: a woman older than 75 in good health.

In its sample, this clonotype was seen once. The V and J genes are TRBV27 and TRBJ1-5; 9 bases line up with TRBD1. CDR3 length equals 15 residues. V lost 6 bases, J lost 1 base, and 4 bases stayed unmatched. The germline CDR1 and CDR2 sequences are MNHEY and SMNVEV (reference sequence). CDR3 residues: CASRGQGSSNQPQHF. The CDR3 nucleotides read TGTGCCAGCAGGGGACAGGGCTCCAGCAATCAGCCCCAGCATTTT.

This sequence joins TRBV10-3 and TRBJ1-6; D perhaps matches TRBD1 (5 bases). The CDR3 totals 14 residues. V was shortened by 10 bases and J by 7 bases, with 17 bases between the two germline ends. Germline assignment: CDR1 ENHRY and CDR2 SYGVKD. This CDR3 is CATNREQGNSPLHF. The CDR3 bases are TGTGCCACGAATCGGGAGCAGGGCAATTCACCCCTCCACTTT.

The rearrangement joins TRBV3-1 to TRBJ2-5; 7 bases are shared with TRBD2. The CDR3 runs 14 residues. The trim removed 1 base at V and 3 bases at J, leaving 2 bases unmatched. CDR1 and CDR2 (germline): LGHDT, YNNKEL (reference sequence). As DNA, the CDR3 is TGTGCCAGCAGCCAAGCGGGAGGAAAAGAGACCCAGTACTTC. Its translation: CASSQAGGKETQYF.

Points on this clonotype: It may be a read error: a sequence one base away is much more abundant. The CDR3 carries no conserved terminal phenylalanine or tryptophan, so it likely arises from a read error. V and J are TRBV5-1 and TRBJ2-7, with D possibly matching TRBD2 (6 bases). Germline loops: CDR1 SGHRS, CDR2 YFSETQ. Between the trimmed V and J ends, which lost 3 bases and 0 bases, there was a span of 19 bases. The CDR3 totals 17 residues. DNA for the CDR3: TGCGCCAGCAGCTCCTCTCCCACCGGGAGCAGCTCCTACGAGCAGTACATC. It is translated as CASSSSPTGSSSYEQYI.

To note about this clonotype: At one end the junction does not follow the germline gene, possibly because of a read error. V usage is TRBV6-5 and J usage is TRBJ2-3, with D unclear. Germline-derived CDR1 and CDR2 are MNHEY and SVGAGI. The CDR3 has 18 amino acids. The CDR3 loop reads CASSHSGPGFDGTDTQYF. In nucleotides, the CDR3 is TGTGCCAGCAGTCACTCCGGGCCTGGATTTGATGGCACAGATACGCAGTATTTT.

This clonotype was seen repeatedly, ten times or more. V and J are TRBV5-5 and TRBJ2-1, with TRBD1 matching 7 bases. V dropped 5 bases and J dropped 0; count of bases not matched to a gene: 5. Germline V gene lookup returns CDR1 SGHKS and CDR2 YYEKEE (reference sequence). This CDR3 is 15 amino acids long. The CDR3 DNA sequence: TGTGCCAGCAGGGAGACAGGGAGCTCCTACAATGAGCAGTTCTTC. Translating it yields CASRETGSSYNEQFF.

This clonotype was seen repeatedly, ten times or more. The chain carries TRBV20-1 and TRBJ1-2; no clear D. The CDR3 contains 12 residues. Germline V gene sequence: CDR1 DFQATT, CDR2 SNEGSKA (reference sequence). V lost 5 bases, J lost 8 bases, and 15 bases lay in between. The CDR3, as DNA: TGCAGTGCTTCCTCGGGCCTGCGGGGCTACACCTTC. It yields the protein CSASSGLRGYTF.

Details on this clonotype: A much larger clonotype is one base distant, so this may be a read error. The CDR3 DNA follows: TGTGCCAGTAGTGCGGGGACTAGCGGGAGTAATGAGCAGTACTTC. Protein product: CASSAGTSGSNEQYF. The rearrangement uses TRBV19 and TRBJ2-5, with TRBD2 matching 14 bases. The germline gives CDR1 LNHDA, CDR2 SQIVND (reference sequence). This CDR3 comprises 15 residues. Trimming removed 5 bases from V and 11 bases from J; junction bases left unmatched: 10.